The TCR beta chain under discussion was sequenced for a study of blood T cell repertoires in COVID-19. Study-wide context: Italy, Spain and the United States were the sources of the convalescent and acute COVID-19 samples. PBMCs, B-cell-depleted T cells, or T cells provided the cDNA or gDNA that made up the material.

Original methodology: Amplification of reference gene primers provided the estimated nucleated cell counts. TCRdb keeps only in-frame clones here, not all; method: immunoSEQ multiplex PCR. Clonal size and the V and J genes are those of that table, whereas D and trimming came from the DNA. The top ten clones hold 5% to 7% of a sample with around 250,000 clones, 86% of them seen once. It was during active infection that Seattle patients were enrolled and then longitudinally followed. The sample was peripheral blood. The origin of this receptor is an elderly woman with COVID-19, enrolled during active disease.

CDR3 amino acids: CASSQGRGTEAFF. CDR3 bases: TGTGCCAGCAGCCAAGGAAGGGGCACTGAAGCTTTCTTT. The rearrangement joins TRBV3-1 (or the pseudogene TRBV3-2) to TRBJ1-1, with TRBD1 as a possible D gene (5 bases). V was shortened by 1 base and J by 4 bases, with 7 bases between the two germline ends. The CDR3 covers 13 residues. Germline V gives CDR1 LGHDT, CDR2 YNNKEL (reference sequence).